These 20 T cell receptor beta chains were sequenced from one sample in a study of blood T cell repertoires in COVID-19. The assay was immunoSEQ multiplex PCR, and TCRdb's table has in-frame clones only and misses some. The sample lists approximately 300,000 clones, roughly nine tenths occurring once. Sequences were obtained from PBMCs or T cells enriched from blood (not recorded which). The receptors shown here come from a woman aged 25 to 39 who had recovered from COVID-19.

This chain links TRBV7-6 with TRBJ1-6; TRBD1 might be the D (5 bases). The V gene lost 5 bases and the J gene lost 9 bases, with 14 bases spanning the gap. Germline CDR1 is SGHVS and CDR2 is FNYEAQ. This CDR3 has 14 residues. This CDR3 is CASSPGFATSPLHF. The DNA for the CDR3 is TGTGCCAGCAGCCCAGGGTTTGCGACTTCACCCCTCCACTTT.

The chain joins TRBV21-1 to TRBJ1-6; the listed D gene, TRBD1, was not tested against the DNA. TRBV21-1 is termed a pseudogene. The CDR3 consists of 16 residues. The CDR3 here is CASSKGSRNYNSPLHF. The CDR3, as DNA: TGTGCCAGCAGCAAAGGTTCCAGGAACTATAATTCACCCCTCCACTTT.

This clone came up a few times. The J gene is TRBJ2-7, the V gene TRBV3-1 (or the pseudogene TRBV3-2), with TRBD2 identical over 8 bases. Per germline, CDR1 LGHDT and CDR2 YNNKEL (reference sequence). V was clipped by 4 bases and J by 2 bases; unmatched bases: 4. The CDR3 consists of 14 residues. This CDR3 is CASSPSGGAYEQYF. In DNA form, the CDR3 reads TGTGCCAGCAGCCCAAGCGGGGGAGCCTACGAGCAGTACTTC.

The chain combines TRBV19 with TRBJ1-5, with 7 bases identical to TRBD1. The J segment lost 7 bases and the V segment lost 6 bases, leaving 9 bases of the junction unmatched. The CDR3 loop spans 14 amino acids. Germline V gene data show CDR1 as LNHDA and CDR2 as SQIVND (reference sequence). The CDR3 nucleotides read TGTGCCAGTAGCCATCTAGGGGGCTCGCAGCCCCAGCATTTT. The encoded protein is CASSHLGGSQPQHF.

V gene TRBV10-3 combines with J gene TRBJ2-4; D might be TRBD2 (6 bases). CDR1 and CDR2 (germline): ENHRY, SYGVKD. The CDR3 has 13 residues. With 0 bases removed from V and 15 bases from J, the gap between germline ends came to 15 bases. CDR3 in DNA: TGTGCCATCAGTGAGTCGGGACTGAGCTCCCCGTACTTC. Its translation is CAISESGLSSPYF.

The chain joins TRBV5-1 to TRBJ1-2; 7 bases map to TRBD1. Trimming took 5 bases from V and 11 from J; bases not matched to a gene: 15. Germline assignment: CDR1 SGHRS and CDR2 YFSETQ. This CDR3 spans 14 amino acids. This CDR3 is CASRRDRVLIEYTF. Here the CDR3 DNA reads TGCGCCAGCAGGCGAGACAGGGTCCTCATTGAGTACACCTTC.

In this sample, this clone turned up a few times. The V call is TRBV25-1, the J call TRBJ1-4; no firm D call. The CDR3 covers 13 residues. With 5 bases removed from V and 6 bases from J, the gap between germline ends came to 10 bases. Looked up from germline, CDR1 is MGHDK and CDR2 is SYGVNS. CDR3 loop: CASSRIEDEKLFF. CDR3 sequence (DNA): TGTGCCAGCAGTCGGATAGAGGATGAAAAACTGTTTTTT.

The chain links TRBV9 to TRBJ2-1, with 10 bases that match TRBD1. CDR1 and CDR2 from the germline V gene are SGDLS and YYNGEE. The CDR3 length is 15 residues. V dropped 2 bases and J dropped 8; count of bases not matched to a gene: 7. The chain's CDR3 is CASSVDRGRGDEQFF. As DNA, the CDR3 is TGTGCCAGCAGCGTTGACAGGGGGCGAGGGGATGAGCAGTTCTTC.

V and J are TRBV6-5 and TRBJ1-2, with D possibly matching TRBD1 (6 bases). Germline-derived CDR1 and CDR2 are MNHEY and SVGAGI. Trimming shortened V by 6 bases and J by 8 bases, and 16 bases separated the two germline ends. The CDR3 runs 13 residues. The CDR3 sequence: CASSQGPNGGYTF. In DNA, the CDR3 is TGTGCCAGCAGCCAGGGGCCGAATGGGGGCTACACCTTC.

This clone was counted once. The chain carries TRBV7-2 and TRBJ2-7; no reliable D call. From germline, CDR1 is SGHTA and CDR2 FQGNSA. Trimming pared 5 bases from V and 0 bases from J, leaving 5 bases between. The CDR3 has 12 residues. CDR3 nucleotides: TGTGCCAGCAGCACCTACTCCTACGAGCAGTACTTC. Protein sequence: CASSTYSYEQYF.

The sample holds a few counts of this clone. V usage is TRBV20-1 and J usage is TRBJ1-4; possible D gene TRBD1, 6 bases. CDR3 length equals 17 residues. Germline V gives CDR1 DFQATT, CDR2 SNEGSKA (reference sequence). V was clipped by 3 bases and J by 6 bases, with 23 bases between them. DNA for the CDR3: TGCAGTGCTAGTATGACCAGGGGTGGCAGTTCGGATGAAAAACTGTTTTTT. Translated: CSASMTRGGSSDEKLFF.

V and J are TRBV5-6 and TRBJ2-7, with TRBD1 matching 10 bases. This CDR3 comprises 15 residues. With V trimmed by 2 bases and J by 5 bases, 7 bases remained unmatched. CDR1 is SGHDT and CDR2 is YYEEEE in the germline V gene. CDR3 nucleotides: TGTGCCAGCAGCTTCACGGGACAGGGGATGGACGAGCAGTACTTC. As protein: CASSFTGQGMDEQYF.

This chain uses TRBV5-6 with TRBJ2-7; 7 bases fit TRBD2. This CDR3 has 13 amino acids. The trim removed 10 bases at V and 5 bases at J, leaving 12 bases unmatched. CDR1 and CDR2 (germline): SGHDT, YYEEEE. CDR3 sequence: CAGRRAGFDEQYF. CDR3 DNA sequence: TGTGCCGGCCGGCGAGCGGGATTTGACGAGCAGTACTTC.

The chain recombines TRBV4-1 with TRBJ1-1; D is unresolved. CDR3 length equals 13 residues. Germline values: CDR1 MGHRA, CDR2 YSYEKL. With 1 base removed from V and 5 bases from J, the gap between germline ends came to 8 bases. The CDR3 nucleotides read TGCGCCAGCAGCCAAGGTTCGGGGACTGAAGCTTTCTTT. Its translation is CASSQGSGTEAFF.

The chain employs TRBV28 and TRBJ1-2, with D unresolved. There are 15 residues in the CDR3. Trimming took 6 bases from V and 6 from J, leaving 20 bases between them. Germline CDR1 is MDHEN and CDR2 is SYDVKM. The CDR3 nucleotides are TGTGCCAGCAGCCCCCCCGAGCCGGGGAGGGATGGCTACACCTTC. This gives the protein CASSPPEPGRDGYTF.

This sequence joins TRBV27 and TRBJ2-7, with D perhaps matching TRBD2 (5 bases). Germline CDR1 is MNHEY and CDR2 is SMNVEV (reference sequence). V shed 6 bases and J shed 2 bases, with 14 bases lying between them. This CDR3 contains 14 residues. Written as DNA, the CDR3 is TGTGCCAGCAGGGACTCTAGCCCCACCTACGAGCAGTACTTC. Its translation: CASRDSSPTYEQYF.

The rearrangement uses TRBV5-1 and TRBJ1-4; D is possibly TRBD1 (5 bases). This CDR3 is 15 amino acids long. In germline, CDR1 is SGHRS, CDR2 YFSETQ. V was shortened by 4 bases and J by 7 bases, with 17 bases between the two germline ends. Here the CDR3 reads CASSPLWGEVEKLFF. CDR3 nucleotide sequence: TGCGCCAGCAGCCCTCTCTGGGGGGAGGTTGAAAAACTGTTTTTT.

The gene calls are TRBV10-3 and TRBJ1-1; D is unresolved. Germline values: CDR1 ENHRY, CDR2 SYGVKD. The CDR3 spans 13 residues. Deletions cut 7 bases from V and 1 base from J, with 10 bases between. The CDR3 reads CAITITPNTEAFF. CDR3 in DNA: TGTGCCATCACCATAACACCGAACACTGAAGCTTTCTTT.

The genes are TRBV6-5 and TRBJ1-5; D perhaps matches TRBD1 (6 bases). CDR1 and CDR2 (germline): MNHEY, SVGAGI. CDR3 length equals 15 residues. V lost 6 bases and J lost 2, with 14 bases in between. The CDR3 is CASRAVQGGNQPQHF. The CDR3 region has the DNA TGTGCCAGCAGGGCCGTACAGGGTGGCAATCAGCCCCAGCATTTT.

The V and J genes are TRBV18 and TRBJ1-2, with a possible D match to TRBD1 (6 bases). V shed 3 bases and J shed 2 bases, with 10 bases lying between them. CDR1 is KGHSH, CDR2 LQKENI, per germline. There are 14 residues in the CDR3. The CDR3 DNA is TGTGCCAGCTCACCCCAGGACAGCAACTATGGCTACACCTTC. Protein: CASSPQDSNYGYTF.